The clone carrying this T cell receptor (beta chain) was recorded only once. TCR beta CDR3 region amplification was performed from RNA transcripts. The HTBI primer set served for first-round RT-PCR of the TCR CDR3. TCRdb processed the multiplex PCR reads anew with MiXCR; each CDR3 protein has one entry. The sample yields approximately 590,000 distinct CDR3 sequences, 15% to 18% seen once. V lost 6 bases, J lost 1 base, and 14 bases lay in between. The germline gives CDR1 MNHEY, CDR2 SMNVEV (reference sequence). The CDR3 consists of 15 residues. This sample is drawn from a study of T cells in Graves' hyperthyroidism and ophthalmopathy.

Input material: blood. The rearrangement uses TRBV27 and TRBJ2-3; D is possibly TRBD1 or TRBD2 (5 bases each). The TCR comes from a woman aged 25 to 39 with Graves' hyperthyroidism. CDR3 protein: CASRGDLWRTDTQYF. CDR3 nucleotides: TGTGCCAGCAGGGGGGACCTCTGGCGCACAGATACGCAGTATTTT.